What follows are 10 T cell receptor beta chains derived from one specimen sequenced in a study of blood T cell repertoires in COVID-19. Here immunoSEQ multiplex PCR was the method, and the copy in TCRdb shows in-frame clones only, minus some. This table has 200,000 to 250,000 clones, more than 75% appearing once. Sequencing used PBMCs or T cells enriched from blood (not recorded which). The receptors were sampled from a man aged 30-40 years with acute COVID-19.

V is TRBV5-1 and J is TRBJ2-3; 12 nucleotides line up with TRBD2. CDR1 is SGHRS, CDR2 YFSETQ, per germline. This CDR3 spans 15 amino acids. V was pared by 2 bases and J by 4 bases, with 2 bases of the junction left unmatched. CDR3 residues: CASSFGLAGPDTQYF. The CDR3 DNA reads TGCGCCAGCAGCTTCGGACTAGCGGGGCCAGATACGCAGTATTTT.

This clone appeared a single time. V usage is TRBV5-4 and J usage is TRBJ2-5, with TRBD2 matching 7 bases. CDR1 SGHNT and CDR2 YYREEE come from the germline V gene (reference sequence). The CDR3 is 16 amino acids. Unmatched junction bases numbered 5, after V lost 0 bases and J lost 0 bases. This chain's CDR3 is CASSLATLADQETQYF. CDR3 nucleotides: TGTGCCAGCAGCTTGGCCACTCTAGCGGACCAAGAGACCCAGTACTTC.

This clone was counted a few times. This chain links TRBV20-1 with TRBJ1-5; unclear D gene. Per germline, CDR1 DFQATT and CDR2 SNEGSKA (reference sequence). V shed 6 bases and J shed 11 bases, with 14 bases lying between them. The CDR3 is 11 residues long. The CDR3 nucleotides read TGCAGTGCCCTATTGAATTTGGCCCAGCATTTT. Its translation: CSALLNLAQHF.

DNA of the CDR3: TGTGCCAGCAGCGTGGAGGACAGGGTGAGTTCACCCCTCCACTTT. Protein sequence: CASSVEDRVSSPLHF. The chain joins TRBV9 to TRBJ1-6; 8 bases align to TRBD1. Germline CDR1 reads SGDLS; CDR2 reads YYNGEE. CDR3 length: 15 amino acids. V shed 2 bases and J 9 bases; nucleotides not matched to a gene: 7.

The chain carries TRBV30 and TRBJ2-5, with D possibly TRBD2 on 5 matching bases. V lost 0 bases to trimming and J lost 4 bases, with 9 bases between them. Per germline, CDR1 GTSNPN and CDR2 SVGIG (reference sequence). CDR3 size: 13 residues. DNA of the CDR3: TGTGCCTGGAGTGTCGGGGTAGGAGAGACCCAGTACTTC. Protein sequence: CAWSVGVGETQYF.

The CDR3 reads CASSLGTGAGELFF. The CDR3 DNA reads as TGTGCCAGCAGCTTGGGAACGGGGGCCGGGGAGCTGTTTTTT. The rearrangement joins TRBV5-4 to TRBJ2-2; D is perhaps TRBD2 (6 bases). The V end lost 0 bases, the J end lost 6 bases, and 9 bases lay between the germline ends. Germline V lookup: CDR1 SGHNT, CDR2 YYREEE (reference sequence). This CDR3 has 14 amino acids.

In the case of this clone: This CDR3 is also generated by other DNA sequences in the sample. The gene calls are TRBV5-4 and TRBJ1-2, with 8 bases lining up with TRBD1. Per the germline V gene, CDR1 is SGHNT and CDR2 is YYREEE (reference sequence). Trimming removed 1 base from V and 4 bases from J; junction bases left unmatched: 3. The CDR3 runs 14 residues. The CDR3 coding sequence is TGTGCCAGCAGCTTGACAGGGGGTGCCTATGGCTACACCTTC. Translated, it gives CASSLTGGAYGYTF.

This clone has just one count. The genes are TRBV5-1 and TRBJ2-6; 7 nucleotides line up with TRBD1. V trimming: 3 bases; J trimming: 0 bases; junction bases outside the gene matches: 9. The germline V gene encodes CDR1 SGHRS and CDR2 YFSETQ. The CDR3 extends over 18 amino acids. CDR3 in DNA: TGCGCCAGCAGCTCGGGACAGCCTCTTTTCTCTGGGGCCAACGTCCTGACTTTC. Translated: CASSSGQPLFSGANVLTF.

The chain has TRBV5-4 and TRBJ2-1; tentative D call: TRBD1 (6 bases). V dropped 1 base and J dropped 3 bases, with 17 bases sitting between them. Germline CDR1 and CDR2: SGHNT and YYREEE (reference sequence). The CDR3 has 17 residues. The CDR3 bases are TGTGCCAGCAGCTTGTATGGTTCAGGGGTCAACTACAATGAGCAGTTCTTC. Translating it yields CASSLYGSGVNYNEQFF. The whole variable domain, remainder taken from reference TRBV5-4 and TRBJ2-1, is ETGVTQSPTHLIKTRGQQVTLRCSSQSGHNTVSWYQQALGQGPQFIFQYYREEENGRGNFPPRFSGLQFPNYSSELNVNALELDDSALYLCASSLYGSGVNYNEQFFGPGTRLTVL.

The chain is built from TRBV6-5 and TRBJ2-5; a weak D match, TRBD2 (5 bases). V gave up 2 bases and J gave up 4 bases, with 11 bases separating them. Germline CDR1 MNHEY, CDR2 SVGAGI. There are 14 residues in the CDR3. The CDR3: CASSYRARGETQYF. The DNA for the CDR3 is TGTGCCAGCAGTTACAGGGCCCGGGGAGAGACCCAGTACTTC.